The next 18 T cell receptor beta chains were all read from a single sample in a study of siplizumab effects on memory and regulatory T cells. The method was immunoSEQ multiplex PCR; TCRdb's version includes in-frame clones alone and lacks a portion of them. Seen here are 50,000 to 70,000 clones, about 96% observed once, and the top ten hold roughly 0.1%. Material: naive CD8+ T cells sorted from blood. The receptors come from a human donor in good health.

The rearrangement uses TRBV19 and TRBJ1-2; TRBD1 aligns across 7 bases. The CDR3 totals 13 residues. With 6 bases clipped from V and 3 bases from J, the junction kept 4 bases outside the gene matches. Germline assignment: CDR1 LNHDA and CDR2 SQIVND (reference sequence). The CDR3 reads CASRNTGDYGYTF. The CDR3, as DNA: TGTGCCAGTAGAAATACAGGGGACTATGGCTACACCTTC.

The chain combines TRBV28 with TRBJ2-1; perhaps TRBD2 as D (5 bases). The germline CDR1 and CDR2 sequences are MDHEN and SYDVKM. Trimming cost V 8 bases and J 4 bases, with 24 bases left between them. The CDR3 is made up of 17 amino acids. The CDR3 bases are TGTGCCAGCCTTCCCCCAACATGGACTGACCCTTACAATGAGCAGTTCTTC. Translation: CASLPPTWTDPYNEQFF.

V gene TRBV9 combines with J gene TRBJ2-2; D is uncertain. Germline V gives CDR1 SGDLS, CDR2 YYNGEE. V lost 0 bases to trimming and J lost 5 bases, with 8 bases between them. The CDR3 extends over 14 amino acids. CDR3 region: CASSVEGITGELFF. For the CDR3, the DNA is TGTGCCAGCAGCGTAGAGGGTATTACCGGGGAGCTGTTTTTT.

The CDR3 coding sequence is TGTGCCAGCTCGAGCACAGATACGCAGTATTTT. This sequence encodes CASSSTDTQYF. V and J are TRBV6-5 and TRBJ2-3; D ambiguous. Germline V gene sequence: CDR1 MNHEY, CDR2 SVGAGI. V was shortened by 8 bases and J by 0 bases, with 3 bases between the two germline ends. The CDR3 contains 11 residues.

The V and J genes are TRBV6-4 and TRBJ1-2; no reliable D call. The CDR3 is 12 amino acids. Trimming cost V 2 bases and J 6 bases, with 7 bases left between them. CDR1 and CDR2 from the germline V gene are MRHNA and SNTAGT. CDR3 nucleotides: TGTGCCAGCAGTGACGACGGAGATGGCTACACCTTC. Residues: CASSDDGDGYTF.

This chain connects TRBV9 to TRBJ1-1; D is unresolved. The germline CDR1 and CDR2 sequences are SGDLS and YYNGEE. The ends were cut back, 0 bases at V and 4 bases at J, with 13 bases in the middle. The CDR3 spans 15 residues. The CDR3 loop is CASSVEVFPTTEAFF. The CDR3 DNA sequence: TGTGCCAGCAGCGTAGAAGTTTTCCCAACCACTGAAGCTTTCTTT.

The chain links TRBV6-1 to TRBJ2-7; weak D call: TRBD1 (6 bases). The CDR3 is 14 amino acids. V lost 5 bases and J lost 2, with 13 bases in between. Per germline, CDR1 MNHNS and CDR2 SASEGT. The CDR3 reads CASSSRGHAYEQYF. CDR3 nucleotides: TGTGCCAGCAGTAGCAGGGGCCATGCCTACGAGCAGTACTTC.

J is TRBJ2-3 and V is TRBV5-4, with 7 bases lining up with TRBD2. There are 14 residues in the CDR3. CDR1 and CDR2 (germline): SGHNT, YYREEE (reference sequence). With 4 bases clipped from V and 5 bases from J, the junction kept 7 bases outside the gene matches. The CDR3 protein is CASSAGLELDTQYF. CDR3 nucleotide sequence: TGTGCCAGCAGCGCCGGACTAGAGTTAGATACGCAGTATTTT.

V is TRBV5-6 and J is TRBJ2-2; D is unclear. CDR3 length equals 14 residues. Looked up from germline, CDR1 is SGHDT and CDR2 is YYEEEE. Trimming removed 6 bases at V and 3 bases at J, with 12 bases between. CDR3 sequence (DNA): TGTGCCAGCACCCCCCGGTATGACACCGGGGAGCTGTTTTTT. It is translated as CASTPRYDTGELFF.

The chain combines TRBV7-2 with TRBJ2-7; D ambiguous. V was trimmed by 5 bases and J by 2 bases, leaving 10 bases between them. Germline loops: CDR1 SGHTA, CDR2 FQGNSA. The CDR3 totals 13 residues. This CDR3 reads CASSVGMAYEQYF. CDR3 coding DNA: TGTGCCAGCAGCGTTGGCATGGCCTACGAGCAGTACTTC. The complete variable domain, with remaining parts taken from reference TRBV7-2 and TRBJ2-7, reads GAGVSQSPSNKVTEKGKDVELRCDPISGHTALYWYRQSLGQGLEFLIYFQGNSAPDKSGLPSDRFSAERTGGSVSTLTIQRTQQEDSAVYLCASSVGMAYEQYFGPGTRLTVT.

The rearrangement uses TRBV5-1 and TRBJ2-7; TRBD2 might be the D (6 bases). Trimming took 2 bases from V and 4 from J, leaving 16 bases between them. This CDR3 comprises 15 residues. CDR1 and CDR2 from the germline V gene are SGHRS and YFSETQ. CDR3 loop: CASSLSLGLSYEQYF. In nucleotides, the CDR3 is TGCGCCAGCAGCTTAAGCTTGGGACTGTCTTACGAGCAGTACTTC.

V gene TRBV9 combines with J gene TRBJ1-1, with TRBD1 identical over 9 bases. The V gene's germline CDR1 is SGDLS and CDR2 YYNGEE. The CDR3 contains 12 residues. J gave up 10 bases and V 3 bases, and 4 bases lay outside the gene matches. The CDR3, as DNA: TGTGCCAGCAGCGGGGACAGGGCGGGAGCTTTCTTT. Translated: CASSGDRAGAFF.

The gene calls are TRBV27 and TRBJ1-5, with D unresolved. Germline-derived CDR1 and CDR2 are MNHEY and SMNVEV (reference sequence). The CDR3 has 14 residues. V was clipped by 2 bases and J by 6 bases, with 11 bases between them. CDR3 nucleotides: TGTGCCAGCAGTTTAGATGGGTCCTTTCAGCCCCAGCATTTT. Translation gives CASSLDGSFQPQHF.

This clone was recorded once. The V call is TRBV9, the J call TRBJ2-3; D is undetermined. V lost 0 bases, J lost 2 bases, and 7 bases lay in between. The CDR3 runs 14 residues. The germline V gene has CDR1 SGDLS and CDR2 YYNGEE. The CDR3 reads CASSVGYNTDTQYF. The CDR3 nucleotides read TGTGCCAGCAGCGTAGGGTATAACACAGATACGCAGTATTTT.

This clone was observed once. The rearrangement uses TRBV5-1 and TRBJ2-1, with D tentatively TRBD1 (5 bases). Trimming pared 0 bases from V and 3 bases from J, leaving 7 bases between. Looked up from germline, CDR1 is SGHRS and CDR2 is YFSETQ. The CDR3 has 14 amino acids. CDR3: CASSLVGVYNEQFF. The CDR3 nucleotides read TGCGCCAGCAGCTTGGTAGGGGTCTACAATGAGCAGTTCTTC.

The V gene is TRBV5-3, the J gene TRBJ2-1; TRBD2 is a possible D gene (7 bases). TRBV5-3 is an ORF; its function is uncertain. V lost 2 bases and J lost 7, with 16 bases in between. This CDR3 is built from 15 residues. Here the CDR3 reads CARSLAGGPRNEQFF. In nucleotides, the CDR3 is TGTGCCAGAAGCTTAGCCGGGGGGCCCCGAAATGAGCAGTTCTTC.

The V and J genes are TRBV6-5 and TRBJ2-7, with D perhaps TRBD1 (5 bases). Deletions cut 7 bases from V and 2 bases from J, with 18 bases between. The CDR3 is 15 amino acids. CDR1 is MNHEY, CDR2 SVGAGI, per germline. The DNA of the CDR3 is TGTGCCAGCACTTTACGGGCAGGGTTTCCCTACGAGCAGTACTTC. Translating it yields CASTLRAGFPYEQYF.

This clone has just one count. The CDR3 sequence: CASSLSSGAYEQYF. The CDR3 region has the DNA TGTGCCAGCAGCTTATCCAGCGGGGCTTACGAGCAGTACTTC. The chain links TRBV7-2 to TRBJ2-7, with TRBD2 matching over 7 bases. This CDR3 is built from 14 residues. The V gene end was trimmed by 2 bases and the J gene end by 4 bases; junction bases not matched to a gene: 5. The germline V gene has CDR1 SGHTA and CDR2 FQGNSA.